This T cell receptor (beta chain) was found in a study of blood T cell repertoires in COVID-19. Study summary: There were acute and convalescent COVID-19 samples, and they came from the United States, Italy and Spain. Sources were T cells, B-cell-depleted T cells, or PBMCs; the material itself was cDNA or gDNA.

In the authors' workflow: Estimation of nucleated cell counts relied on the amplification of reference gene primers. Assay: immunoSEQ multiplex PCR; the TCRdb copy retains only in-frame clones and omits some. The V and J calls and clone size were taken over from that table, and D and trimming were inferred from the DNA. The sample comprises roughly 140,000 clones, around four fifths of which are singletons, and 35% to 40% rests with the top ten. The CDR3 covers 18 residues. With V trimmed by 6 bases and J by 8 bases, 19 bases remained unmatched. Germline V gene sequence: CDR1 MNHEY, CDR2 SMNVEV (reference sequence).

The sequencing input was peripheral blood. The chain combines TRBV27 with TRBJ1-4; 9 nucleotides line up with TRBD1. This receptor was identified in a human donor in a cohort sampled during active COVID-19. In nucleotides, the CDR3 is TGTGCCAGCAGCCCCAGGGACAGGGCGATAGTGGGAAAAGAAAAACTGTTTTTT. It encodes CASSPRDRAIVGKEKLFF.